This T cell receptor beta chain was identified in a study of T cells in Graves' hyperthyroidism and ophthalmopathy. Findings of the study overall: Appearing also in blood were most of the thyroid clonotypes expanded above 0.001.

About this clonotype: The antigen remains undetermined.

Patients counted as stable if ophthalmopathy did not develop within 18 months. Among the patients, aged 18 to 65, hyperthyroidism was newly diagnosed and had lasted under 2 months. Diagnoses were established using clinical symptoms, serum thyroxine and TRAb, thyroid ultrasound and orbital computed tomography. RNA transcripts yielded amplified TCR beta CDR3 regions. The HTBI set primed first-round TCR CDR3 RT-PCR. In TCRdb, the multiplex PCR reads were re-called with MiXCR into one record per CDR3 protein. The table has under 350,000 distinct CDR3 sequences, roughly an eighth seen once; the top ten hold roughly 8.2%. Sequenced: blood. This TCR was sampled from a middle-aged woman with Graves' hyperthyroidism.

The CDR3, as DNA: TGTGCCAGCAGTCTTACCAGCGGGAGGGGAAAAAACATTCAGTACTTC. Amino acids: CASSLTSGRGKNIQYF. This chain connects TRBV3-1 to TRBJ2-4; 10 bases map to TRBD2. Germline loops: CDR1 LGHDT, CDR2 YNNKEL (reference sequence). Trimming cost V 6 bases and J 4 bases; bases outside gene matches: 9. CDR3 length: 16 residues.